This T cell receptor (beta chain) was profiled in a study of identical twins. This clonotype has more than one count but fewer than ten. The antigen is undetermined. The CDR3 spans 14 residues. V shed 8 bases and J shed 0 bases, with 14 bases lying between them. Germline V gene data show CDR1 as ENHRY and CDR2 as SYGVKD. The study's findings and limits: Zero-insertion findings could be partly confounded by invariant cells (MAIT and iNKT cells). While abundant cord blood beta clonotypes carried fewer insertions, memory repertoires showed no such pattern.

TCRdb fed the 5' RACE reads into MiXCR, producing one record per CDR3 protein. The sample carries about 530,000 distinct CDR3 sequences, over 12% recorded once. These data are also associated with another study on yellow fever vaccine responses in identical twins. That report notes: Reportedly, the response of twins' T cells to the vaccine seemed partly convergent, partly personalized.

The receptor was derived from a woman aged 18-35 years in good health. The chain uses TRBV10-3 and TRBJ2-7; D may correspond to TRBD1 or TRBD2 (5 bases each). Sequencing was done on a sample of CD4+ T cells sorted from blood. As DNA, the CDR3 is TGTGCCATCTTGGCGGGCCAGGGCTCCTACGAGCAGTACTTC. Translating gives CAILAGQGSYEQYF.